Listed below are T cell receptor beta chains from one sample, sequenced in a study of OX40 agonist ivuxolimab in advanced cancers. TCRdb's table, derived via immunoSEQ multiplex PCR, lists solely in-frame clones and lacks some. The sample includes 35,000 to 45,000 clones, 70% to 85% of them seen just once. The sequences come from CD4+ or CD8+ T cells sorted from blood, collected in a trial of the OX40 agonist ivuxolimab. These TCRs come from an adult with an advanced solid tumor such as melanoma, head and neck, liver or kidney cancer. Each CDR3 is given with its conserved first and last residue. Fields, in order: CDR3 DNA, CDR3 protein, V gene, D gene, J gene. The D gene is left open where the match is weak.

CDR3nt: TGTGCCAGAAGCTTCGAGACAGGGCCTGGAAACACCATATATTTT
CDR3aa: CARSFETGPGNTIYF
v_gene: TRBV5-3
d_gene: TRBD1
j_gene: TRBJ1-3

CDR3nt: TGTGCCAGCAGCCCAGGGTTAGGACAAGGAAACACCATATATTTT
CDR3aa: CASSPGLGQGNTIYF
v_gene: TRBV5-5
d_gene: .
j_gene: TRBJ1-3

CDR3nt: TGTGCCAGCAGCTCGCCCGCCCAAGGCGAGCAGTACTTC
CDR3aa: CASSSPAQGEQYF
v_gene: TRBV11-1
d_gene: .
j_gene: TRBJ2-7

CDR3nt: TGTGCCAGCAGTGGAACGGCGGGGAACACTGAAGCTTTCTTT
CDR3aa: CASSGTAGNTEAFF
v_gene: TRBV28
d_gene: .
j_gene: TRBJ1-1

CDR3nt: TGTGCCAGCAGCTTAACAGGCACCACTGAAGCTTTCTTT
CDR3aa: CASSLTGTTEAFF
v_gene: TRBV7-3
d_gene: .
j_gene: TRBJ1-1

CDR3nt: TGTGCTAGTGGTTTACTTCGGACTAGCGGGGGGTCGCAAGAGACCCAGTACTTC
CDR3aa: CASGLLRTSGGSQETQYF
v_gene: TRBV12-5
d_gene: TRBD2
j_gene: TRBJ2-5

CDR3nt: TGTGCCAGCAGCTTAGAGGGAACAGGGGTAAACACTGAAGCTTTCTTT
CDR3aa: CASSLEGTGVNTEAFF
v_gene: TRBV7-2
d_gene: TRBD1
j_gene: TRBJ1-1

CDR3nt: TGTGCCAGCAGTCCCCAACCCGGGACAGGGGGCTCTGGGGCCAACGTCCTGACTTTC
CDR3aa: CASSPQPGTGGSGANVLTF
v_gene: TRBV28
d_gene: TRBD1
j_gene: TRBJ2-6

CDR3nt: TGTGCCAGCAGTCAGACAGGCGAGCAGTACTTC
CDR3aa: CASSQTGEQYF
v_gene: TRBV27
d_gene: .
j_gene: TRBJ2-7

CDR3nt: TGTGCCAGCAGTTACTCTTCAGAATTGGACGGCTACACCTTC
CDR3aa: CASSYSSELDGYTF
v_gene: TRBV6-5
d_gene: .
j_gene: TRBJ1-2